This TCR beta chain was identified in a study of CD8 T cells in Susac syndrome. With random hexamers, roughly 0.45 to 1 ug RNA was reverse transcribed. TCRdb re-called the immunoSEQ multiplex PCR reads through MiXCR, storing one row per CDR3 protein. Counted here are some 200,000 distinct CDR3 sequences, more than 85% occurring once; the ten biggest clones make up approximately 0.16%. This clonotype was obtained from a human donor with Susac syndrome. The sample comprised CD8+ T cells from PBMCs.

The DNA of the CDR3 is TGTGCCAGCAGCCAAGGTCTCGGCGGGAGAGCCTACGAGCAGTACTTC. It encodes CASSQGLGGRAYEQYF. This chain links TRBV3-1 with TRBJ2-7; 7 bases are a match to TRBD2. The CDR3 has 16 amino acids. Germline CDR1 and CDR2: LGHDT and YNNKEL (reference sequence). V dropped 1 base and J dropped 2; count of bases not matched to a gene: 8.